This T cell receptor (beta chain) was captured in a study of cytomegalovirus exposure and HLA in healthy donors. PCR primers comprised 60 Vbeta and 13 Jbeta primers. Measured with immunoSEQ multiplex PCR; TCRdb has only the in-frame clones, and not every one. This sample has 85,000 to 100,000 clones, with 64% found just once. Losses at the gene ends were 6 bases for V and 5 bases for J; bases not matched to a gene: 6. Germline assignment: CDR1 SQVTM and CDR2 ANQGSEA. The CDR3 has 14 residues. This receptor was identified in a human donor in good health. This rearrangement joins TRBV29-1 to TRBJ2-5; the match to TRBD2 covers 13 bases. Input material: PBMCs. The chain's CDR3 is CSVDGTSGEETQYF. CDR3 nucleotide sequence: TGCAGCGTGGATGGGACTAGCGGGGAGGAGACCCAGTACTTC.